Below are 25 T cell receptor beta chains sequenced from a single sample in a study of cytomegalovirus exposure and HLA in healthy donors. PCR primers comprised 60 Vbeta and 13 Jbeta primers. This table comes from immunoSEQ multiplex PCR, and its TCRdb copy is limited to in-frame clones, with some not included. In the table there are 150,000 to 200,000 clones, about 70% of which are singletons. Sequencing was done on a sample of PBMCs. The receptors come from a male donor in good health and CMV-seronegative.

This clone was observed a handful of times. The chain employs TRBV28 and TRBJ2-2; D unresolved. The CDR3 covers 15 residues. The germline V gene has CDR1 MDHEN and CDR2 SYDVKM. V gave up 5 bases and J gave up 4 bases, with 14 bases separating them. The CDR3 here is CASSTNIQSTGELFF. CDR3 nucleotides: TGTGCCAGCAGTACCAATATACAAAGCACCGGGGAGCTGTTTTTT.

The chain recombines TRBV4-2 with TRBJ1-2, with D possibly matching TRBD1 (6 bases). Germline lookup yields CDR1 LGHNA and CDR2 YNFKEQ. V was cut by 0 bases and J by 8 bases, with 16 bases left in between. The CDR3 contains 15 residues. The CDR3 loop is CASSQDGGPMGGYTF. The CDR3 DNA follows: TGTGCCAGCAGCCAAGATGGGGGCCCCATGGGAGGCTACACCTTC.

V and J are TRBV5-1 and TRBJ2-7, with 7 bases matching TRBD1. V was pared by 0 bases and J by 3 bases, with 9 bases of the junction left unmatched. Per germline, CDR1 SGHRS and CDR2 YFSETQ. The CDR3 totals 16 residues. The chain's CDR3 is CASSLARQGLGYEQYF. CDR3 DNA sequence: TGCGCCAGCAGCTTGGCCCGACAGGGCTTAGGCTACGAGCAGTACTTC.

This chain links TRBV2 with TRBJ2-3, with 7 bases matching TRBD2. The germline V gene has CDR1 SNHLY and CDR2 FYNNEI. V dropped 7 bases and J dropped 4; count of bases not matched to a gene: 11. CDR3 size: 15 residues. DNA for the CDR3: TGTGCCAGCACTGTGGGCGGGAGTTTGGCAGATACGCAGTATTTT. This gives the protein CASTVGGSLADTQYF.

The rearrangement joins TRBV28 to TRBJ2-3; no firm D call. Trimming stripped 8 bases from V and 0 bases from J, with 9 bases between. The CDR3 runs 13 residues. The germline V gene has CDR1 MDHEN and CDR2 SYDVKM. CDR3 DNA: TGTGCCAGCCGCCTCTATAGCACAGATACGCAGTATTTT. Translated, it gives CASRLYSTDTQYF.

The genes are TRBV19 and TRBJ2-4, with D unclear. V gave up 0 bases and J gave up 0 bases, with 3 bases separating them. CDR1 is LNHDA and CDR2 is SQIVND in the germline V gene (reference sequence). The CDR3 loop spans 14 amino acids. The CDR3 nucleotides are TGTGCCAGTAGTATAGACCTAGCCAAAAACATTCAGTACTTC. This encodes CASSIDLAKNIQYF.

This chain uses TRBV7-9 with TRBJ1-1; D is unresolved. The CDR3 has 14 amino acids. The germline CDR1 and CDR2 sequences are SEHNR and FQNEAQ (reference sequence). V lost 5 bases and J lost 5, with 15 bases in between. For the CDR3, the DNA is TGTGCCAGCAGCCGCAAGGGAGAAGGAACTGAAGCTTTCTTT. It codes for CASSRKGEGTEAFF. Filled out from reference TRBV7-9 and TRBJ1-1, the complete variable domain reads DTGVSQNPRHKITKRGQNVTFRCDPISEHNRLYWYRQTLGQGPEFLTYFQNEAQLEKSRLLSDRFSAERPKGSFSTLEIQRTEQGDSAMYLCASSRKGEGTEAFFGQGTRLTVV.

This clone showed up just a few times. The CDR3 region is CASRGRSTGELFF. For the CDR3, the DNA is TGTGCCAGTAGGGGCAGGTCCACCGGGGAGCTGTTTTTT. The chain links TRBV19 to TRBJ2-2; D is ambiguous. V shed 6 bases and J shed 4 bases, with 9 bases lying between them. Germline CDR1 reads LNHDA; CDR2 reads SQIVND (reference sequence). The CDR3 length is 13 residues.

The CDR3 sequence is CSAARETQYF. The DNA for the CDR3 is TGCAGTGCCGCGAGGGAGACCCAGTACTTC. This sequence joins TRBV20-1 and TRBJ2-5; D remains unclear. CDR1 and CDR2 from the germline V gene are DFQATT and SNEGSKA (reference sequence). V lost 6 bases and J 5 bases, leaving 7 bases between the germline ends. The CDR3 has 10 residues.

This clone has more than one count but fewer than ten. J is TRBJ2-5 and V is TRBV6-5; 11 positions match TRBD2. The V gene's germline CDR1 is MNHEY and CDR2 SVGAGI. V trimming: 2 bases; J trimming: 1 base; junction bases outside the gene matches: 3. This CDR3 has 16 residues. The CDR3 sequence: CASSYASGRIQETQYF. CDR3 nucleotides: TGTGCCAGCAGTTACGCTAGCGGGAGGATCCAAGAGACCCAGTACTTC.

V and J are TRBV15 and TRBJ2-1; 7 bases line up with TRBD2. V lost 9 bases to trimming and J lost 6 bases; unmatched junction nucleotides: 8. This CDR3 contains 13 residues. CDR1 is LNHNV, CDR2 YYDKDF, per germline (reference sequence). CDR3 residues: CATSRTSPNEQFF. For the CDR3, the DNA is TGTGCCACATCCAGGACTAGTCCCAATGAGCAGTTCTTC.

The table lists this clone with a count of one. The chain has TRBV15 and TRBJ1-3; D is possibly TRBD1 (5 bases). Trimming took 0 bases from V and 4 from J, leaving 13 bases between them. There are 16 residues in the CDR3. Germline lookup yields CDR1 LNHNV and CDR2 YYDKDF (reference sequence). CDR3 DNA: TGTGCCACCAGCAGAGATAAAGGGGTTGGGGGAAACACCATATATTTT. Amino acids: CATSRDKGVGGNTIYF.

This sequence joins TRBV2 and TRBJ1-4; 9 bases map to TRBD1. This CDR3 has 16 residues. V shed 6 bases and J 0 bases; nucleotides not matched to a gene: 5. Germline V gives CDR1 SNHLY, CDR2 FYNNEI. The CDR3 DNA follows: TGTGCCAGCAGCCGGACAGGGGTTCCAACTAATGAAAAACTGTTTTTT. Translated, it gives CASSRTGVPTNEKLFF.

The chain has TRBV11-1 and TRBJ1-2; 8 bases are shared with TRBD1. This CDR3 has 15 residues. V was clipped by 0 bases and J by 2 bases; unmatched bases: 2. Germline lookup yields CDR1 SGHAT and CDR2 FQDESV (reference sequence). CDR3 sequence (DNA): TGTGCCAGCAGCTTAGCTGACAGGGGCAACTATGGCTACACCTTC. It specifies CASSLADRGNYGYTF.

There are a few counts of this clone. The chain recombines TRBV7-2 with TRBJ2-6, with 7 bases fitting TRBD1. There are 16 residues in the CDR3. Germline assignment: CDR1 SGHTA and CDR2 FQGNSA. V gave up 5 bases and J gave up 1 base; unmatched junction bases: 5. The CDR3 nucleotides are TGTGCCAGCAGCCAAAGCAGGGGGTCTGGGGCCAACGTCCTGACTTTC. It translates to CASSQSRGSGANVLTF.

This clone was detected a few times. V is TRBV7-3 and J is TRBJ2-7, with D perhaps TRBD1 (5 bases). CDR1 is SGHTA and CDR2 is FQGTGA in the germline V gene. V shed 5 bases and J shed 0 bases, with 17 bases lying between them. CDR3 length: 16 residues. The CDR3 nucleotides are TGTGCCAGCAGCCCCGCCCCCTGGGGCTCCTCCTACGAGCAGTACTTC. Protein sequence: CASSPAPWGSSYEQYF. Full variable domain (outside the CDR3, taken from reference TRBV7-3 and TRBJ2-7): GAGVSQTPSNKVTEKGKYVELRCDPISGHTALYWYRQSLGQGPEFLIYFQGTGAADDSGLPNDRFFAVRPEGSVSTLKIQRTERGDSAVYLCASSPAPWGSSYEQYFGPGTRLTVT.

The chain employs TRBV6-1 and TRBJ2-3; 9 bases line up with TRBD2. The V and J ends lost 1 base and 6 bases, in that order; junction bases with no gene match: 5. There are 15 residues in the CDR3. Per germline, CDR1 MNHNS and CDR2 SASEGT. The CDR3 protein is CASSEGLAGRDTQYF. The CDR3 DNA sequence: TGTGCCAGCAGTGAAGGCCTAGCGGGGAGGGATACGCAGTATTTT.

The chain links TRBV6-5 to TRBJ1-1; D perhaps matches TRBD1 (6 bases). Trimming stripped 6 bases from V and 1 base from J, with 9 bases between. Germline CDR1 and CDR2: MNHEY and SVGAGI. This CDR3 is built from 13 residues. For the CDR3, the DNA is TGTGCCAGCAGATTACAGGGGAACACTGAAGCTTTCTTT. This codes for CASRLQGNTEAFF.

V gene TRBV7-2 combines with J gene TRBJ2-5; 8 nucleotides align to TRBD2. J was trimmed by 6 bases and V by 0 bases; bases with no gene match: 3. Germline V gene data show CDR1 as SGHTA and CDR2 as FQGNSA. The CDR3 has 14 amino acids. DNA for the CDR3: TGTGCCAGCAGCTTAGCCGGGACTAGTAAGACCCAGTACTTC. This encodes CASSLAGTSKTQYF.

The chain is built from TRBV2 and TRBJ2-1; possibly TRBD1 for D (6 bases). In germline, CDR1 is SNHLY, CDR2 FYNNEI. Trimming stripped 3 bases from V and 6 bases from J, with 12 bases between. The CDR3 runs to 14 residues. CDR3 nucleotides: TGTGCCAGCAGTGATTTCCTGGGGGCCAATGAGCAGTTCTTC. Translated: CASSDFLGANEQFF.

V usage is TRBV27 and J usage is TRBJ1-5, with TRBD1 matching 8 bases. Germline V gene sequence: CDR1 MNHEY, CDR2 SMNVEV (reference sequence). The CDR3 runs 16 residues. With V trimmed by 7 bases and J by 3 bases, 11 bases remained unmatched. Here the CDR3 reads CASTPTGGIFNQPQHF. CDR3 nucleotide sequence: TGTGCCAGCACCCCTACAGGGGGAATCTTCAATCAGCCCCAGCATTTT.

The rearrangement uses TRBV30 and TRBJ2-7; 7 nucleotides line up with TRBD1. Germline-derived CDR1 and CDR2 are GTSNPN and SVGIG (reference sequence). Trimming at V came to 2 bases and at J to 4 bases, leaving 5 bases not matched to a gene. The length of the CDR3 is 13 residues. CDR3 DNA sequence: TGTGCCTGGAGTAGGGACAGCGCTTACGAGCAGTACTTC. Translation: CAWSRDSAYEQYF.

The V call is TRBV28, the J call TRBJ2-6; 7 nucleotides agree with TRBD1. Germline V lookup: CDR1 MDHEN, CDR2 SYDVKM. The CDR3 covers 18 residues. V dropped 7 bases and J dropped 4; count of bases not matched to a gene: 16. The CDR3 loop reads CASISGTAPSQGANVLTF. CDR3 DNA: TGTGCCAGCATCTCCGGGACAGCTCCTTCTCAGGGGGCCAACGTCCTGACTTTC.

The V and J genes are TRBV28 and TRBJ2-7, with D unresolved. CDR1 is MDHEN and CDR2 is SYDVKM in the germline V gene. The CDR3 consists of 14 residues. V was pared by 5 bases and J by 0 bases, with 11 bases between. CDR3 bases: TGTGCCAGCAGTGAACTACCTAGCTCCTACGAGCAGTACTTC. Protein product: CASSELPSSYEQYF.

The gene calls are TRBV2 and TRBJ2-7; D is perhaps TRBD1 (6 bases). This CDR3 comprises 12 residues. The V gene lost 6 bases and the J gene lost 7 bases, with 13 bases spanning the gap. The V gene's germline CDR1 is SNHLY and CDR2 FYNNEI. The CDR3 DNA follows: TGTGCCAGCAGAGCGCAGGGGATAGAGCAGTACTTC. Residues: CASRAQGIEQYF.